This T cell receptor (beta chain) is drawn from a study of cytomegalovirus exposure and HLA in healthy donors. The PCR used 60 Vbeta and 13 Jbeta primers. Sequencing used immunoSEQ multiplex PCR; TCRdb keeps in-frame clones, though not all of them. Among 130,000 or so clones listed, over 70% were seen once. The CDR3 totals 17 residues. Germline V lookup: CDR1 SGHTA, CDR2 FQGTGA. J was trimmed by 10 bases and V by 4 bases; bases with no gene match: 18. Study findings and constraints: Earlier analysis found most TCR beta V segments productive about 87% or about 30% of the time. Among TCR beta chains, those listed as cytomegalovirus-associated numbered some 160. An apparent linkage of common viral pathogens to several of the most significant clusters emerged in a later analysis. Clonal expansion, a later analysis showed, was greater in HLA-associated TCR beta chains than in equally common others.

This clone came up once. Its target is unknown. What was sequenced was PBMCs. The source is a man younger than 45 in good health and CMV-seronegative. This rearrangement joins TRBV7-3 to TRBJ2-1; 8 bases map to TRBD2. The CDR3 nucleotides are TGTGCCAGCAGCTCGAGCCCGGGACTAGGGGGGAAGGGGGAGCAGTTCTTC. Its translation: CASSSSPGLGGKGEQFF.